What follows are 29 T cell receptor beta chains derived from one specimen sequenced in a study of OX40 agonist ivuxolimab in advanced cancers. Assay: immunoSEQ multiplex PCR; the TCRdb copy retains only in-frame clones and omits some. The sample has about 60,000 clones, roughly 80% seen once. This material consisted of CD4+ or CD8+ T cells sorted from blood, taken in a trial of the OX40 agonist ivuxolimab. Receptor source: an adult with an advanced solid tumor such as melanoma, head and neck, liver or kidney cancer.

The chain is built from TRBV27 and TRBJ1-1, with a weak D call TRBD1 (6 bases). V shed 3 bases and J shed 1 base, with 9 bases lying between them. The CDR3 runs 14 residues. Germline V lookup: CDR1 MNHEY, CDR2 SMNVEV (reference sequence). The CDR3 DNA is TGTGCCAGCAGTTTGGGACAAAAGAACACTGAAGCTTTCTTT. It translates to CASSLGQKNTEAFF.

This clone was seen a single time. The chain recombines TRBV7-2 with TRBJ1-3; D uncertain. V was pared by 4 bases and J by 4 bases, with 5 bases between. The CDR3 runs 12 residues. CDR1 SGHTA and CDR2 FQGNSA come from the germline V gene. In DNA, the CDR3 is TGTGCCAGCAGCTCAGGAGGAAACACCATATATTTT. This gives the protein CASSSGGNTIYF.

This clone was seen a single time. The chain employs TRBV19 and TRBJ2-6, with 9 positions matching TRBD1. V lost 8 bases, J lost 2 bases, and 4 bases stayed unmatched. The CDR3 consists of 15 residues. CDR1 and CDR2 from the germline V gene are LNHDA and SQIVND (reference sequence). The CDR3 region is CASGTGLAGANVLTF. As DNA, the CDR3 is TGTGCCAGTGGGACAGGGTTGGCTGGGGCCAACGTCCTGACTTTC. Complete variable domain (other parts from reference TRBV19 and TRBJ2-6): DGGITQSPKYLFRKEGQNVTLSCEQNLNHDAMYWYRQDPGQGLRLIYYSQIVNDFQKGDIAEGYSVSREKKESFPLTVTSAQKNPTAFYLCASGTGLAGANVLTFGAGSRLTVL.

The V call is TRBV18, the J call TRBJ1-4; TRBD1 matches 7 bases. V was clipped by 2 bases and J by 4 bases; unmatched bases: 4. Germline CDR1 KGHSH, CDR2 LQKENI. This CDR3 is built from 15 residues. The CDR3 nucleotides are TGTGCCAGCTCACCAGGACAGGCCTTTAATGAAAAACTGTTTTTT. Its translation is CASSPGQAFNEKLFF. The variable domain in full, with the rest retrieved from reference TRBV18 and TRBJ1-4, is NAGVMQNPRHLVRRRGQEARLRCSPMKGHSHVYWYRQLPEEGLKFMVYLQKENIIDESGMPKERFSAEFPKEGPSILRIQQVVRGDSAAYFCASSPGQAFNEKLFFGSGTQLSVL.

J is TRBJ2-5 and V is TRBV5-1; D is ambiguous. The CDR3 loop spans 14 amino acids. CDR1 is SGHRS, CDR2 YFSETQ, per germline. Trimming took 4 bases from V and 5 from J, leaving 15 bases between them. The DNA for the CDR3 is TGCGCCAGCAGCGGTGGAGCCAGGTGGGAGACCCAGTACTTC. It yields the protein CASSGGARWETQYF.

The chain employs TRBV7-9 and TRBJ1-3; weak D call: TRBD1 (6 bases). V was clipped by 4 bases and J by 4 bases, with 11 bases between them. The CDR3 has 14 amino acids. Per germline, CDR1 SEHNR and CDR2 FQNEAQ (reference sequence). The CDR3 reads CASSSRTAGNTIYF. CDR3 coding DNA: TGTGCCAGCAGCTCCCGGACAGCCGGAAACACCATATATTTT. The full variable domain, in which reference TRBV7-9 and TRBJ1-3 provide the parts outside the CDR3, is DTGVSQNPRHKITKRGQNVTFRCDPISEHNRLYWYRQTLGQGPEFLTYFQNEAQLEKSRLLSDRFSAERPKGSFSTLEIQRTEQGDSAMYLCASSSRTAGNTIYFGEGSWLTVV.

The chain has TRBV10-3 and TRBJ2-3, with D perhaps TRBD2 (6 bases). The germline V gene has CDR1 ENHRY and CDR2 SYGVKD. Trimming took off 0 bases at V and 3 bases at J, with 10 bases between the two ends. The CDR3 has 15 residues. For the CDR3, the DNA is TGTGCCATCAGTGAGTCGCCACTAGCTACAGATACGCAGTATTTT. Translation gives CAISESPLATDTQYF.

V gene TRBV5-1 combines with J gene TRBJ1-5; 7 bases match TRBD1. From germline, CDR1 is SGHRS and CDR2 YFSETQ. The junction had 13 bases not matched to a gene; V was cut back by 3 bases and J by 1 base. CDR3 length: 18 residues. The CDR3 DNA is TGCGCCAGCAGCTACCGCCCCACTCAGGGGGGGAGCAATCAGCCCCAGCATTTT. It translates to CASSYRPTQGGSNQPQHF. Based on the CDR3 plus reference TRBV5-1 and TRBJ1-5, the full variable domain is KAGVTQTPRYLIKTRGQQVTLSCSPISGHRSVSWYQQTPGQGLQFLFEYFSETQRNKGNFPGRFSGRQFSNSRSEMNVSTLELGDSALYLCASSYRPTQGGSNQPQHFGDGTRLSIL.

The CDR3 DNA reads TGTGCCAGCAGCGCCGGGACACTTGGTGGCTACACCTTC. It yields the protein CASSAGTLGGYTF. The V call is TRBV2, the J call TRBJ1-2; tentatively, D is TRBD1 (6 bases). The CDR3 is made up of 13 amino acids. V was trimmed by 6 bases and J by 7 bases, leaving 15 bases between them. CDR1 and CDR2 (germline): SNHLY, FYNNEI. Drawing the rest from reference TRBV2 and TRBJ1-2, the complete variable domain is EPEVTQTPSHQVTQMGQEVILRCVPISNHLYFYWYRQILGQKVEFLVSFYNNEISEKSEIFDDQFSVERPDGSNFTLKIRSTKLEDSAMYFCASSAGTLGGYTFGSGTRLTVV.

This clone has only one observation. The chain uses TRBV7-2 and TRBJ2-5; D is undetermined. Trimming took 1 base from V and 3 from J, leaving 6 bases between them. Looked up from germline, CDR1 is SGHTA and CDR2 is FQGNSA. The CDR3 is 13 residues long. CDR3 region: CASSLGPEETQYF. DNA for the CDR3: TGTGCCAGCAGCTTAGGACCCGAAGAGACCCAGTACTTC.

J is TRBJ2-3 and V is TRBV5-1; the match to TRBD2 covers 11 bases. The CDR3 has 17 residues. V lost 4 bases to trimming and J lost 4 bases; unmatched junction nucleotides: 11. Germline values: CDR1 SGHRS, CDR2 YFSETQ. Here the CDR3 reads CASSQTVSGRGSDTQYF. CDR3 nucleotide sequence: TGCGCCAGCAGCCAAACTGTTAGCGGGAGGGGATCAGATACGCAGTATTTT.

V and J are TRBV5-6 and TRBJ2-7; D is undetermined. V was cut by 4 bases and J by 9 bases, with 14 bases left in between. The germline gives CDR1 SGHDT, CDR2 YYEEEE. The CDR3 consists of 12 residues. The CDR3 protein is CASSITALGQYF. The CDR3, as DNA: TGTGCCAGCAGCATAACAGCCTTGGGGCAGTACTTC.

The CDR3 here is CASSPGQGLSYEQYF. The CDR3 bases are TGTGCCAGCAGCCCAGGACAGGGCCTCTCCTACGAGCAGTACTTC. The rearrangement links TRBV7-3 to TRBJ2-7; 8 bases are a match to TRBD1. V lost 5 bases and J lost 0; bases outside the gene matches: 6. This CDR3 has 15 amino acids. Germline V gene data show CDR1 as SGHTA and CDR2 as FQGTGA.

The CDR3 here is CASSASLGGRTDTQYF. The CDR3 DNA reads TGCGCCAGCAGCGCATCGCTGGGGGGCCGCACAGATACGCAGTATTTT. The chain is built from TRBV5-1 and TRBJ2-3; either TRBD1 or TRBD2 may supply D (6 bases each). Germline CDR1 is SGHRS and CDR2 is YFSETQ. V was trimmed by 4 bases and J by 1 base, leaving 16 bases between them. The CDR3 is 16 amino acids.

This chain uses TRBV2 with TRBJ2-3, with D unclear. The CDR3 totals 12 residues. Looked up from germline, CDR1 is SNHLY and CDR2 is FYNNEI. Trimming stripped 5 bases from V and 6 bases from J, with 9 bases between. The CDR3 sequence: CASSPLRDTQYF. The DNA of the CDR3 is TGTGCCAGCAGTCCCCTTAGGGATACGCAGTATTTT.

This chain uses TRBV9 with TRBJ2-3, with 7 bases lining up with TRBD2. The V and J ends lost 2 bases and 4 bases, in that order; junction bases with no gene match: 4. Germline CDR1 reads SGDLS; CDR2 reads YYNGEE. The CDR3 has 14 residues. CDR3 in amino acids: CASSVGGSPDTQYF. The CDR3 DNA is TGTGCCAGCAGCGTCGGGGGGAGTCCAGATACGCAGTATTTT.

V and J are TRBV11-2 and TRBJ2-5; D is uncertain. The CDR3 is 13 amino acids. Germline V gene sequence: CDR1 SGHAT, CDR2 FQNNGV. Trimming cost V 2 bases and J 7 bases, with 11 bases left between them. CDR3 loop: CASSLTHLRTQYF. The CDR3 DNA reads TGTGCCAGCAGCTTAACCCATTTAAGGACCCAGTACTTC.

The chain recombines TRBV30 with TRBJ1-6; 8 bases are a match to TRBD1. The CDR3 is made up of 14 amino acids. Per the germline V gene, CDR1 is GTSNPN and CDR2 is SVGIG (reference sequence). With V trimmed by 5 bases and J by 6 bases, 6 bases remained unmatched. The CDR3 here is CAWDRGETNSPLHF. CDR3 DNA sequence: TGTGCCTGGGACAGGGGAGAAACTAATTCACCCCTCCACTTT.

V gene TRBV2 combines with J gene TRBJ1-4; maybe TRBD1 (6 bases). Germline CDR1 is SNHLY and CDR2 is FYNNEI. Trimming left V 4 bases short and J 8 bases short, with 11 bases between. The CDR3 spans 13 residues. DNA of the CDR3: TGTGCCAGCAGTGCAGTGGGGGCCGAAAAACTGTTTTTT. The encoded protein is CASSAVGAEKLFF.

On this clone: One end of the junction varies from germline; a read error may be responsible. This rearrangement joins TRBV11-2 to TRBJ2-1; 7 nucleotides match TRBD2. The V gene's germline CDR1 is SGHAT and CDR2 FQNNGV. The length of the CDR3 is 12 residues. DNA for the CDR3: TGTGCCAGCAGCTTAGAGGGGAATCGGGAGGTCTTC. The encoded protein is CASSLEGNREVF.

This chain connects TRBV19 to TRBJ1-4; TRBD1 matches at 8 bases. The CDR3 runs to 17 residues. CDR1 LNHDA and CDR2 SQIVND come from the germline V gene (reference sequence). Trimming took 4 bases from V and 2 from J; bases not matched to a gene: 9. CDR3 DNA sequence: TGTGCCAGTAGTACAGGGACAGGTCGATGGACTAATGAAAAACTGTTTTTT. This translates into CASSTGTGRWTNEKLFF.

The rearrangement joins TRBV2 to TRBJ1-2; D is unresolved. The CDR3 is made up of 14 amino acids. V gave up 6 bases and J gave up 0 bases, with 11 bases separating them. Germline CDR1 SNHLY, CDR2 FYNNEI. The CDR3 DNA sequence: TGTGCCAGCAGCTCACTTAGCGCTAACTATGGCTACACCTTC. As protein: CASSSLSANYGYTF.

This clone has a handful of counts. The rearrangement uses TRBV19 and TRBJ1-5, with D perhaps TRBD1 (5 bases). CDR3 size: 17 residues. V was clipped by 5 bases and J by 1 base, with 18 bases between them. The germline gives CDR1 LNHDA, CDR2 SQIVND (reference sequence). CDR3 protein: CASSPGPARRSNQPQHF. CDR3 in DNA: TGTGCCAGTAGTCCGGGACCGGCGAGGAGGAGCAATCAGCCCCAGCATTTT.

This clone was recorded only once. The V gene is TRBV7-3, the J gene TRBJ2-6; tentative D call: TRBD2 (6 bases). Per germline, CDR1 SGHTA and CDR2 FQGTGA. Trimming took off 5 bases at V and 0 bases at J, with 14 bases between the two ends. The CDR3 consists of 17 residues. In DNA form, the CDR3 reads TGTGCCAGCAGCCCATCTAGCGCCATCTCTGGGGCCAACGTCCTGACTTTC. Translated, it gives CASSPSSAISGANVLTF.

The rearrangement joins TRBV5-6 to TRBJ2-2, with 10 positions matching TRBD1. V trimming: 3 bases; J trimming: 3 bases; junction bases outside the gene matches: 2. Germline assignment: CDR1 SGHDT and CDR2 YYEEEE. CDR3 length: 15 amino acids. The CDR3 DNA reads TGTGCCAGCAGCTGGGGGACAGGGGACACCGGGGAGCTGTTTTTT. This translates into CASSWGTGDTGELFF.

V is TRBV2 and J is TRBJ2-1; 10 positions match TRBD1. The length of the CDR3 is 13 residues. Germline CDR1 reads SNHLY; CDR2 reads FYNNEI. J lost 15 bases, V lost 3 bases, and 8 bases had no gene match. The CDR3 DNA is TGTGCCAGCAGTGACGAGGGACAGGGGATGCTGTTCTTC. Protein: CASSDEGQGMLFF. Full variable domain (remainder filled in from reference TRBV2 and TRBJ2-1): EPEVTQTPSHQVTQMGQEVILRCVPISNHLYFYWYRQILGQKVEFLVSFYNNEISEKSEIFDDQFSVERPDGSNFTLKIRSTKLEDSAMYFCASSDEGQGMLFFGPGTRLTVL.

The chain recombines TRBV5-1 with TRBJ1-5; 7 bases are a match to TRBD1. V was clipped by 2 bases and J by 5 bases; unmatched bases: 7. Germline loops: CDR1 SGHRS, CDR2 YFSETQ. The CDR3 extends over 15 amino acids. The CDR3 reads CASSFRGLTHQPQHF. As DNA, the CDR3 is TGCGCCAGCAGCTTTAGGGGGCTTACTCATCAGCCCCAGCATTTT.

The chain has TRBV9 and TRBJ2-7, with 12 positions matching TRBD1. V lost 3 bases and J lost 2; bases outside the gene matches: 6. The CDR3 covers 16 residues. CDR1 SGDLS and CDR2 YYNGEE come from the germline V gene. CDR3 coding DNA: TGTGCCAGCAGCGCGGGGGGACAGGGGGCCCCCTACGAGCAGTACTTC. Translation: CASSAGGQGAPYEQYF.

The CDR3 DNA follows: TGTGCCAGTAGTCACAGGGGAAACACCATATATTTT. Protein: CASSHRGNTIYF. V and J are TRBV19 and TRBJ1-3; D might be TRBD1 (5 bases). Germline-derived CDR1 and CDR2 are LNHDA and SQIVND (reference sequence). Trimming cost V 5 bases and J 4 bases, with 6 bases left between them. This CDR3 is 12 amino acids long.